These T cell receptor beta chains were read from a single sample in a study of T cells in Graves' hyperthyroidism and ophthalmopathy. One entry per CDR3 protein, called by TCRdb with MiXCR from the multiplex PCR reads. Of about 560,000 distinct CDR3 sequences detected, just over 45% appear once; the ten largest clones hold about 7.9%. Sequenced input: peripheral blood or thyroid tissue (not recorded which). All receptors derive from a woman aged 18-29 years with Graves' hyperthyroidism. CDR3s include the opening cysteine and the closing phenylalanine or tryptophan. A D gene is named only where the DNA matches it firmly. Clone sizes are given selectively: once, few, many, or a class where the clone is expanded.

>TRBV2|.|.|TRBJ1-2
CASSDGAGENYGYTF
TGTGCCAGCAGTGATGGTGCAGGGGAGAACTACGGCTACACCTTC
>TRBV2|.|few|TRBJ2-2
CASTKLDRAGELFF
TGTGCCAGCACGAAGCTAGATCGCGCCGGGGAGCTGTTTTTT
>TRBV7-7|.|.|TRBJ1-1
CASSEEQLINTEAFF
TGTGCCAGCAGCGAAGAACAGCTAATCAACACTGAAGCCTTCTTT
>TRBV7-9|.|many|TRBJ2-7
CASSLRYEQYF
TGTGCCAGCAGCTTAAGATACGAGCAGTACTTC
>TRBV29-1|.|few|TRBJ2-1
CSVNEQFF
TGCAGCGTCAATGAGCAGTTCTTC
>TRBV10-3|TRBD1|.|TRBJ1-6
CAISESRQGANSPLHF
TGTGCCATCAGTGAGTCGAGGCAGGGGGCTAATTCACCCCTCCACTTT
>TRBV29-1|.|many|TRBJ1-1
CSVLRTEAFF
TGCAGCGTTTTGAGGACTGAAGCTTTCTTT
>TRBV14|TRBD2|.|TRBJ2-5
CASSLGRTSGSGETQYF
TGTGCCAGCAGCCTCGGACGGACTAGCGGGTCAGGAGAGACCCAGTACTTC
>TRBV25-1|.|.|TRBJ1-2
CASSARGIAGEGYTF
TGTGCCAGCAGTGCTAGGGGTATCGCCGGTGAGGGCTACACCTTC
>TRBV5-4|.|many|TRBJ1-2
CASSSTENYGYTF
TGTGCCAGCAGCTCGACAGAGAACTATGGCTACACCTTC
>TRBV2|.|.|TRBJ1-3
CASSFRAASGNTIYF
TGTGCCAGCAGTTTCAGGGCAGCCTCTGGAAACACCATATATTTT
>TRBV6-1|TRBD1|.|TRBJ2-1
CASRQTGAMALVEQFF
TGTGCCAGCAGGCAGACAGGGGCTATGGCCCTTGTGGAGCAGTTCTTC
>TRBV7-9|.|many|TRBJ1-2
CASSSGRIGGYTF
TGTGCCAGCAGCTCTGGCAGGATCGGTGGCTACACCTTC